The 27 T cell receptor beta chains below all came from one sample that was sequenced in a study of blood T cell repertoires in COVID-19. The repertoire was sequenced with immunoSEQ multiplex PCR; TCRdb's copy has only in-frame clones and lacks some. Of roughly 120,000 clones listed, around 74% were seen once; the top ten hold 5.5% to 7.5%. Sequencing was done on a sample of peripheral blood. These receptors all stem from a man older than 75 with COVID-19, enrolled during active disease.

This sequence joins TRBV11-2 and TRBJ1-4, with D perhaps matching TRBD1 (6 bases). The germline V and J ends were trimmed by 4 bases and 5 bases, with 14 bases remaining between them. Germline loops: CDR1 SGHAT, CDR2 FQNNGV. The CDR3 has 15 amino acids. For the CDR3, the DNA is TGTGCCAGCAGCTCACAGGGTCCTGGGAATGAAAAACTGTTTTTT. Protein sequence: CASSSQGPGNEKLFF.

The genes are TRBV5-1 and TRBJ2-1; 7 nucleotides line up with TRBD2. The CDR3 has 16 residues. J was trimmed by 1 base and V by 2 bases; bases with no gene match: 6. Looked up from germline, CDR1 is SGHRS and CDR2 is YFSETQ. CDR3 region: CASSFNAGASYNEQFF. The CDR3 coding sequence is TGCGCCAGCAGCTTTAATGCGGGAGCATCCTACAATGAGCAGTTCTTC.

J is TRBJ2-5 and V is TRBV5-1; D is uncertain. The V end was cut by 0 bases, the J end by 1 base, with 7 bases between. The germline V gene encodes CDR1 SGHRS and CDR2 YFSETQ. The CDR3 has 14 residues. CDR3 sequence reads: CASSLAQSQETQYF. The DNA for the CDR3 is TGCGCCAGCAGCTTGGCACAGAGCCAAGAGACCCAGTACTTC.

J is TRBJ1-1 and V is TRBV10-2; no clear D. V lost 6 bases, J lost 9 bases, and 17 bases lay in between. Germline V gene sequence: CDR1 WSHSY, CDR2 SAAADI. This CDR3 has 13 residues. CDR3 sequence reads: CASSEEGRAKAFF. CDR3 bases: TGCGCCAGCAGCGAGGAAGGGAGGGCTAAAGCTTTCTTT.

This rearrangement joins TRBV27 to TRBJ2-5; TRBD1 agrees at 9 bases. The length of the CDR3 is 14 residues. The V gene end was trimmed by 2 bases and the J gene end by 5 bases; junction bases not matched to a gene: 3. CDR1 is MNHEY, CDR2 SMNVEV, per germline (reference sequence). The CDR3: CASSLTGGAETQYF. For the CDR3, the DNA is TGTGCCAGCAGTTTAACAGGGGGCGCGGAGACCCAGTACTTC.

The chain links TRBV5-1 to TRBJ1-3; possibly TRBD1 for D (5 bases). Trimming cost V 3 bases and J 0 bases, with 7 bases left between them. Germline V gives CDR1 SGHRS, CDR2 YFSETQ. The CDR3 is 14 residues long. DNA for the CDR3: TGCGCCAGCAGCTCAGGGAACTCTGGAAACACCATATATTTT. This encodes CASSSGNSGNTIYF.

This clone was seen once. The genes are TRBV5-4 and TRBJ2-5; 7 bases line up with TRBD1. This CDR3 comprises 13 residues. Germline CDR1 is SGHNT and CDR2 is YYREEE (reference sequence). Trimming cost V 5 bases and J 3 bases; bases outside gene matches: 4. The chain's CDR3 is CASRAGTEETQYF. The CDR3 bases are TGTGCCAGCAGAGCCGGGACAGAAGAGACCCAGTACTTC.

The rearrangement joins TRBV5-1 to TRBJ2-1, with TRBD2 as a possible D gene (6 bases). With 4 bases removed from V and 2 bases from J, the gap between germline ends came to 10 bases. The CDR3 is made up of 14 amino acids. CDR1 is SGHRS and CDR2 is YFSETQ in the germline V gene. CDR3 protein: CASSERVAYNEQFF. Written as DNA, the CDR3 is TGCGCCAGCAGCGAGCGGGTGGCCTACAATGAGCAGTTCTTC.

This sequence joins TRBV10-2 and TRBJ1-2; D is perhaps TRBD1 (6 bases). Trimming removed 3 bases from V and 4 bases from J, with 9 bases in between. This CDR3 is 13 amino acids long. CDR1 and CDR2 from the germline V gene are WSHSY and SAAADI. The CDR3 is CASSDGGSYGYTF. CDR3 DNA sequence: TGCGCCAGCAGTGATGGGGGCTCCTATGGCTACACCTTC.

The chain has TRBV11-2 and TRBJ2-7; 8 bases map to TRBD2. Germline V lookup: CDR1 SGHAT, CDR2 FQNNGV. The CDR3 totals 14 residues. J lost 3 bases, V lost 3 bases, and 4 bases had no gene match. In DNA, the CDR3 is TGTGCCAGCAGCTTGGCTAGCGGGTACTACGAGCAGTACTTC. Its protein product is CASSLASGYYEQYF.

The gene calls are TRBV6-5 and TRBJ1-4; the D is unclear. CDR3 size: 14 residues. Per germline, CDR1 MNHEY and CDR2 SVGAGI. V was cut by 8 bases and J by 6 bases, with 16 bases left in between. Here the CDR3 DNA reads TGTGCCAGCTCGACCGGAGGGTTTGATGAAAAACTGTTTTTT. This translates into CASSTGGFDEKLFF.

The rearrangement uses TRBV7-3 and TRBJ2-7; D not resolved. This CDR3 region has 13 residues. Germline CDR1 reads SGHTA; CDR2 reads FQGTGA. V was pared by 1 base and J by 5 bases, with 9 bases between. Written as DNA, the CDR3 is TGTGCCAGCAGCTTAATTCGAGGTGACGAGCAGTACTTC. It is translated as CASSLIRGDEQYF.

This clone was counted between two and nine times. V usage is TRBV19 and J usage is TRBJ1-5; no clear D gene. The CDR3 is 15 amino acids. Trimming removed 0 bases from V and 3 bases from J, with 9 bases in between. From germline, CDR1 is LNHDA and CDR2 SQIVND (reference sequence). The CDR3: CASSIDRGYNQPQHF. In DNA, the CDR3 is TGTGCCAGTAGTATAGATCGAGGTTACAATCAGCCCCAGCATTTT.

This chain links TRBV28 with TRBJ2-1; D not certain. The V gene lost 6 bases and the J gene lost 5 bases, with 2 bases spanning the gap. The CDR3 runs to 10 residues. Germline V gives CDR1 MDHEN, CDR2 SYDVKM. In nucleotides, the CDR3 is TGTGCCAGCAGCGACAATGAGCAGTTCTTC. This encodes CASSDNEQFF.

The rearrangement uses TRBV28 and TRBJ2-7, with TRBD2 matching over 11 bases. Germline CDR1 and CDR2: MDHEN and SYDVKM. Trimming at V came to 6 bases and at J to 6 bases, leaving 1 base not matched to a gene. The CDR3 consists of 12 residues. The CDR3 DNA reads TGTGCCAGCAGCCTAGCGGGAGGCGAGCAGTACTTC. It yields the protein CASSLAGGEQYF.

CDR3 region: CASSLPGTGEIERGYTF. CDR3 bases: TGTGCCAGCAGCTTGCCCGGGACAGGGGAAATTGAACGTGGCTACACCTTC. This chain uses TRBV5-6 with TRBJ1-2; TRBD1 matches at 10 bases. Per germline, CDR1 SGHDT and CDR2 YYEEEE. The length of the CDR3 is 17 residues. V dropped 1 base and J dropped 7; count of bases not matched to a gene: 13.

This chain joins TRBV7-9 and TRBJ2-1; 8 bases fit TRBD2. CDR1 is SEHNR and CDR2 is FQNEAQ in the germline V gene (reference sequence). J was trimmed by 4 bases and V by 6 bases; bases with no gene match: 5. The CDR3 loop spans 14 amino acids. The CDR3 nucleotides read TGTGCCAGCAGTACGACTAGCGTATACAATGAGCAGTTCTTC. Translation: CASSTTSVYNEQFF.

This chain links TRBV5-1 with TRBJ2-2; D is unresolved. The V end was cut by 5 bases, the J end by 2 bases, with 4 bases between. The CDR3 runs 12 residues. Germline CDR1 SGHRS, CDR2 YFSETQ. CDR3 amino acids: CASSLNTGELFF. The DNA for the CDR3 is TGCGCCAGCAGTTTAAACACCGGGGAGCTGTTTTTT.

The chain joins TRBV19 to TRBJ2-7; D not certain. The CDR3 contains 13 residues. V was cut by 0 bases and J by 3 bases, with 6 bases left in between. CDR1 is LNHDA, CDR2 SQIVND, per germline (reference sequence). The CDR3 protein is CASSIDGLYEQYF. The CDR3 region has the DNA TGTGCCAGTAGTATAGATGGCCTCTACGAGCAGTACTTC.

The rearrangement links TRBV27 to TRBJ2-1, with a tentative D call TRBD2 (6 bases). V was pared by 2 bases and J by 4 bases, with 12 bases between. This CDR3 contains 15 residues. The germline V gene encodes CDR1 MNHEY and CDR2 SMNVEV (reference sequence). The CDR3 protein is CASSLTGTLYNEQFF. In nucleotides, the CDR3 is TGTGCCAGCAGTTTAACCGGGACTTTATACAATGAGCAGTTCTTC.

V is TRBV21-1 and J is TRBJ1-5; whether TRBD1, the table's D call, matches the DNA was not checked. TRBV21-1 is a known pseudogene. CDR3 length: 17 residues. The CDR3 reads CASSRNGTGDSNQPQHF. The CDR3 bases are TGTGCCAGCAGCAGAAATGGGACAGGGGATAGCAATCAGCCCCAGCATTTT.

The gene calls are TRBV18 and TRBJ1-2; TRBD1 matches 9 bases. V trimming: 6 bases; J trimming: 4 bases; junction bases outside the gene matches: 3. CDR1 and CDR2 from the germline V gene are KGHSH and LQKENI. CDR3 size: 13 residues. CDR3 protein: CASSPDRGYGYTF. The DNA of the CDR3 is TGTGCCAGCTCTCCGGACAGGGGCTATGGCTACACCTTC.

The chain joins TRBV3-1 (or the pseudogene TRBV3-2) to TRBJ2-5; maybe TRBD2 (5 bases). Deletions cut 4 bases from V and 1 base from J, with 16 bases between. This CDR3 contains 16 residues. Germline assignment: CDR1 LGHDT and CDR2 YNNKEL (reference sequence). The CDR3 sequence: CASSPPGGSGQETQYF. As DNA, the CDR3 is TGTGCCAGCAGCCCCCCGGGTGGGAGCGGCCAAGAGACCCAGTACTTC.

In its sample, this clone was seen a few times. The chain links TRBV2 to TRBJ2-1, with D perhaps matching TRBD2 (5 bases). The CDR3 contains 16 residues. V was clipped by 3 bases and J by 1 base, with 13 bases between them. The germline V gene has CDR1 SNHLY and CDR2 FYNNEI. For the CDR3, the DNA is TGTGCCAGCAGTGAGAGAGGGTGGGAGTCCTACAATGAGCAGTTCTTC. Amino acids: CASSERGWESYNEQFF.

The V and J genes are TRBV28 and TRBJ1-2; D is unclear. This CDR3 is built from 13 residues. Trimming took off 11 bases at V and 2 bases at J, with 15 bases between the two ends. From germline, CDR1 is MDHEN and CDR2 SYDVKM. The CDR3: CAGSLDGNYGYTF. The CDR3 nucleotides read TGTGCCGGGAGCCTGGATGGAAACTATGGCTACACCTTC.

The chain recombines TRBV5-1 with TRBJ2-7, with D possibly matching TRBD1 (6 bases). The V and J ends lost 4 bases and 3 bases respectively, with 8 bases between them. Germline V gene lookup returns CDR1 SGHRS and CDR2 YFSETQ. There are 12 residues in the CDR3. In nucleotides, the CDR3 is TGCGCCAGCAGCCCGGGACACTACGAGCAGTACTTC. Amino acids: CASSPGHYEQYF. Full variable domain (rest looked up from reference TRBV5-1 and TRBJ2-7): KAGVTQTPRYLIKTRGQQVTLSCSPISGHRSVSWYQQTPGQGLQFLFEYFSETQRNKGNFPGRFSGRQFSNSRSEMNVSTLELGDSALYLCASSPGHYEQYFGPGTRLTVT.

This clone was counted many times. The V and J genes are TRBV6-5 and TRBJ2-1; 10 bases line up with TRBD1. The trim removed 10 bases at V and 10 bases at J, leaving 13 bases unmatched. The V gene's germline CDR1 is MNHEY and CDR2 SVGAGI. The CDR3 totals 14 residues. CDR3: CATPSWDRGLEQFF. The CDR3 DNA reads TGTGCCACCCCATCGTGGGACAGGGGCCTCGAGCAGTTCTTC.